This TCR beta chain was obtained from a study of molecular identifiers for immune sequencing clone quantification. V gave up 3 bases and J gave up 2 bases; unmatched junction bases: 7. The CDR3 runs 16 residues. CDR1 is DFQATT and CDR2 is SNEGSKA in the germline V gene (reference sequence). In its sample, this clonotype was seen many times. TCRdb independently ran MiXCR on the PCR reads; one entry per CDR3 protein. The sample consists of approximately 500,000 distinct CDR3 sequences, about a fifth of them appearing once. The chain is built from TRBV20-1 and TRBJ2-2; 9 nucleotides match TRBD1. The receptor was derived from a human donor in good health. Some libraries in this study had Jurkat cell RNA spiked in. Sample: naive CD8+ T cells from blood, with Jurkat cell RNA spiked in. Subset noted: FACS-sorted CD8+CD4-CCR7+CD45RA+ naive T cells. Written as DNA, the CDR3 is TGCAGTGCTAGGGATGGGACAGGGAAAAACACCGGGGAGCTGTTTTTT. Protein sequence: CSARDGTGKNTGELFF.